The 5 T cell receptor beta chains presented below share a single source sample, sequenced in a study of memory CD4+ T cells and cytomegalovirus serostatus. Generated by immunoSEQ multiplex PCR, the TCRdb table keeps only in-frame clones and is missing some. The data show tens of thousands of clones, 77% seen once. The sort gate was single viable CD3+CD4+CD8-CD45RO+ cells for memory CD4+ T cells. Material: memory CD4+ T cells from blood. These receptors were taken from an adult in good health and CMV-seronegative.

The J gene is TRBJ1-4, the V gene TRBV19; unclear D gene. The CDR3 contains 15 residues. CDR1 is LNHDA, CDR2 SQIVND, per germline (reference sequence). V was trimmed by 7 bases and J by 1 base, leaving 13 bases between them. This chain's CDR3 is CASNWQAQTNEKLFF. The DNA of the CDR3 is TGTGCCAGTAACTGGCAGGCTCAAACTAATGAAAAACTGTTTTTT.

This clone was observed a few times. This rearrangement joins TRBV9 to TRBJ1-6, with TRBD1 matching over 7 bases. The ends lost 3 bases at V and 8 bases at J; junction bases unmatched: 8. CDR3 length: 15 residues. Germline V CDR1 and CDR2: SGDLS, YYNGEE. Written as DNA, the CDR3 is TGTGCCAGCAGCGCCCAGGGGGTCGGGGATTCACCCCTCCACTTT. Its translation: CASSAQGVGDSPLHF.

The chain carries TRBV18 and TRBJ1-1; D possibly corresponds to TRBD1 (6 bases). The ends were cut back, 1 base at V and 8 bases at J, with 11 bases in the middle. CDR1 is KGHSH, CDR2 LQKENI, per germline. The CDR3 covers 13 residues. The DNA of the CDR3 is TGTGCCAGCTCACCACTTCAGGGGAAGGAAGCTTTCTTT. This encodes CASSPLQGKEAFF.

This chain joins TRBV5-1 and TRBJ1-6, with D unclear. The V gene's germline CDR1 is SGHRS and CDR2 YFSETQ. V dropped 8 bases and J dropped 6 bases, with 9 bases sitting between them. CDR3 length: 12 amino acids. Here the CDR3 reads CASREGNSPLHF. CDR3 sequence (DNA): TGCGCCAGTCGGGAAGGTAATTCACCCCTCCACTTT.

This clone has only one observation. The gene calls are TRBV7-8 and TRBJ2-3; D is unresolved. Trimming took off 3 bases at V and 6 bases at J, with 7 bases between the two ends. CDR3 length equals 12 residues. Germline V CDR1 and CDR2: SGHVS, FQNEAQ. This CDR3 is CASSLMVDTQYF. DNA for the CDR3: TGTGCCAGCAGCTTGATGGTGGATACGCAGTATTTT. The whole variable domain, filled in from reference TRBV7-8 and TRBJ2-3, reads GAGVSQSPRYKVAKRGQDVALRCDPISGHVSLFWYQQALGQGPEFLTYFQNEAQLDKSGLPSDRFFAERPEGSVSTLKIQRTQQEDSAVYLCASSLMVDTQYFGPGTRLTVL.